This T cell receptor (beta chain) emerged from a study of beta chain features in type 1 diabetes. Per germline, CDR1 SGHRS and CDR2 YFSETQ. This CDR3 region has 14 residues. Trimming took 4 bases from V and 5 from J, leaving 14 bases between them. Expressed TCRB transcripts were sequenced, since all the RNA that had been isolated was reverse transcribed. The repertoire was sequenced with immunoSEQ multiplex PCR; TCRdb's copy has only in-frame clones and lacks some. The profile shows 330,000 or so clones, about 14% of them singletons. It was via CD45RO/CCR7/CD25/CD127/CD95/CD27 that CD4+ naive, central memory, regulatory and stem cell-like memory cells were sorted.

The rearrangement joins TRBV5-1 to TRBJ2-3; possible D gene TRBD1, 6 bases. Specimen: central memory CD4+ T cells from blood. The clonotype originates from a young man in good health. CDR3 region: CASSDSGARDTQYF. Here the CDR3 DNA reads TGCGCCAGCAGCGACTCAGGGGCGCGAGATACGCAGTATTTT.